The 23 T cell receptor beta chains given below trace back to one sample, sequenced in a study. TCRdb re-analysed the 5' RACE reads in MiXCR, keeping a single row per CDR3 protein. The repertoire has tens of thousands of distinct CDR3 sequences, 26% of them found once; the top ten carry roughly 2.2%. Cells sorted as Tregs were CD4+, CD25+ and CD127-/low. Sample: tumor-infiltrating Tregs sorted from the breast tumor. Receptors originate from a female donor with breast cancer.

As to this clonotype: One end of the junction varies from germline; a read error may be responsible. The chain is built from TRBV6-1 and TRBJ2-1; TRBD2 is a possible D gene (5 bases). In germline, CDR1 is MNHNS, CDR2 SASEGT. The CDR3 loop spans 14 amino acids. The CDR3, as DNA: TGTACCAGCAGTGAAATGGCGGGCTACAATGAGCAGCTCTTC. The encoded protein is CTSSEMAGYNEQLF.

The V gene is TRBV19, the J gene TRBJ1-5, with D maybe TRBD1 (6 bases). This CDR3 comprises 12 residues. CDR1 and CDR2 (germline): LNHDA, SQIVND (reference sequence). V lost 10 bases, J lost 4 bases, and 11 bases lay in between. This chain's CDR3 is CATNRVNQPQHF. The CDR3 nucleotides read TGTGCCACTAACAGGGTGAATCAGCCCCAGCATTTT.

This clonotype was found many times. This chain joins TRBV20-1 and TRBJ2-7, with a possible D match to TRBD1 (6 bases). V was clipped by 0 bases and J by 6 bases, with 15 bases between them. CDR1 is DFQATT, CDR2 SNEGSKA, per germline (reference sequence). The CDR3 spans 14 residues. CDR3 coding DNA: TGCAGTGCTAGAGAACCCAACAGGGACCGCGAGCAGTACTTC. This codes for CSAREPNRDREQYF.

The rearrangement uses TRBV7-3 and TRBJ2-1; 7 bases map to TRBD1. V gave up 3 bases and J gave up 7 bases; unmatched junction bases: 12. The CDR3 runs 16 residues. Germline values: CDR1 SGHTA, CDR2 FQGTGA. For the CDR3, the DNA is TGTGCCAGCAGCTTCCGTTCAGGGGGTGCCCGGAATGAGCAGTTCTTC. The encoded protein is CASSFRSGGARNEQFF.

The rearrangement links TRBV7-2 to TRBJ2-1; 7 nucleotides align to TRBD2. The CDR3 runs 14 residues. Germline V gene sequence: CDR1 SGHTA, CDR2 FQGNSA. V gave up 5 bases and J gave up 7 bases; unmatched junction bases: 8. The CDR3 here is CASSLQAGANEQFF. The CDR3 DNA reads TGTGCCAGCAGCCTCCAGGCGGGAGCTAATGAGCAGTTCTTC.

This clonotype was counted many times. The CDR3 sequence is CASSMGGLAGGSENEQFF. The CDR3 nucleotides read TGTGCCAGCAGCATGGGGGGACTAGCGGGGGGCTCGGAAAATGAGCAGTTCTTC. The chain links TRBV5-4 to TRBJ2-1; 15 bases align to TRBD2. The germline gives CDR1 SGHNT, CDR2 YYREEE (reference sequence). The V gene end was trimmed by 4 bases and the J gene end by 7 bases; junction bases not matched to a gene: 12. CDR3 length: 18 residues.

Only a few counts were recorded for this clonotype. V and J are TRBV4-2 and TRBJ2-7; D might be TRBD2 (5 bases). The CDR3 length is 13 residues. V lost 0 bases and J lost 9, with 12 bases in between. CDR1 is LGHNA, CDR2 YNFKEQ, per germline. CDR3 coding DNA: TGTGCCAGCAGCCAAGATCTAGCTAGGCGGCAGTACTTC. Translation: CASSQDLARRQYF.

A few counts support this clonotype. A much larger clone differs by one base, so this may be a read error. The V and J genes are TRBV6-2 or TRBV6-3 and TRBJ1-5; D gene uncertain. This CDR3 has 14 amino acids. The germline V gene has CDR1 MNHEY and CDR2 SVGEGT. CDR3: CASSYNRRGQSQHF. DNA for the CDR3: TGTGCCAGCAGTTACAACAGACGCGGTCAGTCCCAGCATTTT.

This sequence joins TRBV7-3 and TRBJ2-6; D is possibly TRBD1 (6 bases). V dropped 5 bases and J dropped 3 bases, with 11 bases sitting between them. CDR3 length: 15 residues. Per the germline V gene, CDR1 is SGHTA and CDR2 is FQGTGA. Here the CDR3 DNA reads TGTGCCAGCAGCGCAGAGGGGGTTGGGGCCAACGTCCTGACTTTC. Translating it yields CASSAEGVGANVLTF.

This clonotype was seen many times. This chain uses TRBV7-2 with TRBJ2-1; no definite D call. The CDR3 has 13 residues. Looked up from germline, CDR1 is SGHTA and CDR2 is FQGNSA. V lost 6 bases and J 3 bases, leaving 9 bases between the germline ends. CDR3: CASRQTDYNEQFF. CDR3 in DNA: TGTGCCAGCAGACAAACAGACTACAATGAGCAGTTCTTC.

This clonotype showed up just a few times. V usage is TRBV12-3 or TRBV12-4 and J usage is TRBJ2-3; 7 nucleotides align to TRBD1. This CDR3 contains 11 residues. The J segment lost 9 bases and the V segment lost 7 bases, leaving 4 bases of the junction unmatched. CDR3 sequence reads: CASTEGQTQYF. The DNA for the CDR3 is TGTGCCAGCACCGAGGGACAGACGCAGTATTTT.

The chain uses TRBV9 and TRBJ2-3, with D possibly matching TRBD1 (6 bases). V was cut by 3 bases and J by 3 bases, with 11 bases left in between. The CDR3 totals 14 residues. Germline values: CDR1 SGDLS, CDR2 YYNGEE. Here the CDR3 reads CASSGGRGTDTQYF. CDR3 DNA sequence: TGTGCCAGCAGCGGGGGCAGGGGAACAGATACGCAGTATTTT.

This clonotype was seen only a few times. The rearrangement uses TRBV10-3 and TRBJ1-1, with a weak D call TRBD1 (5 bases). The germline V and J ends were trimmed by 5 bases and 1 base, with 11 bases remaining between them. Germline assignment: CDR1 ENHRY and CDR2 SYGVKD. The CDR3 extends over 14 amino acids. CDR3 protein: CAISFGTANTEAFF. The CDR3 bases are TGTGCCATCAGTTTTGGGACGGCGAACACTGAAGCTTTCTTT.

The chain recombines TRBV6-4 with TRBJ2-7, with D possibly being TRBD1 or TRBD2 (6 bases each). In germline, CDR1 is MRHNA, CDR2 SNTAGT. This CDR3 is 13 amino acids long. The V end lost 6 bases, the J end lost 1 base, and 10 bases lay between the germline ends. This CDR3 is CASSGGGSYEQYF. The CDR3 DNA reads TGTGCCAGCAGCGGAGGGGGTTCCTACGAGCAGTACTTC.

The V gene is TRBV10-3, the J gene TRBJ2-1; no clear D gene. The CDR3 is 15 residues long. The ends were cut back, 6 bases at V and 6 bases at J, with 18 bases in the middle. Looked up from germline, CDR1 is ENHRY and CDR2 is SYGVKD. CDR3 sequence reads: CAIRELLVGRNEQFF. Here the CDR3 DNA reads TGTGCCATCAGAGAGCTCCTAGTAGGGCGCAATGAGCAGTTCTTC.

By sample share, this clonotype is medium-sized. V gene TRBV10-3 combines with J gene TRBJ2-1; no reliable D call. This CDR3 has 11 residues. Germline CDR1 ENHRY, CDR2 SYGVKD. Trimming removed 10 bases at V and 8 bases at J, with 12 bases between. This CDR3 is CATQGWDEQFF. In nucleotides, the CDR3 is TGTGCCACCCAAGGGTGGGATGAGCAGTTCTTC.

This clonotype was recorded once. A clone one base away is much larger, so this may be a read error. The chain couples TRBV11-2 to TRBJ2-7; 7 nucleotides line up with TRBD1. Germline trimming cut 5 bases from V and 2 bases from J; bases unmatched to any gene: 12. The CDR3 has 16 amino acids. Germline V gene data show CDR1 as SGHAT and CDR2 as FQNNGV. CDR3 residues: CASSIATGQIAYEQYF. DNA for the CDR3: TGTGCCAGCAGCATAGCCACGGGACAGATAGCCTACGAGCAGTACTTC.

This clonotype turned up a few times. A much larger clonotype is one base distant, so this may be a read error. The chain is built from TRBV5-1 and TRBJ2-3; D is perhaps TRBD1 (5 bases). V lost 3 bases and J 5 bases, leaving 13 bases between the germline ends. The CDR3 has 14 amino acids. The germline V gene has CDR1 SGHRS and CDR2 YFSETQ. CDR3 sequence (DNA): TGCGCCAGCAGCTCGGTGGGGCCGGGAGATACGCAGTATTTT. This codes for CASSSVGPGDTQYF. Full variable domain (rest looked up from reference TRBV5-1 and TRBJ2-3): KAGVTQTPRYLIKTRGQQVTLSCSPISGHRSVSWYQQTPGQGLQFLFEYFSETQRNKGNFPGRFSGRQFSNSRSEMNVSTLELGDSALYLCASSSVGPGDTQYFGPGTRLTVL.

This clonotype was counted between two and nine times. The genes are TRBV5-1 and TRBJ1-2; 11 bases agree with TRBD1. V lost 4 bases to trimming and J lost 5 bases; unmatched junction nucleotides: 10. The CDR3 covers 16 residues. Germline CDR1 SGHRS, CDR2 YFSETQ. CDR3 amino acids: CASSIGPGQGAYGYTF. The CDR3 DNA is TGCGCCAGCAGCATCGGGCCCGGACAGGGGGCTTATGGCTACACCTTC.

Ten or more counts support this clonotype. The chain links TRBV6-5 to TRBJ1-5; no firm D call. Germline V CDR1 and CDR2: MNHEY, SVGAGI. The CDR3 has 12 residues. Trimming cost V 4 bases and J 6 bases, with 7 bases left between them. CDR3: CASSSGSQPQHF. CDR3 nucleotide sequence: TGTGCCAGCAGTTCCGGGAGTCAGCCCCAGCATTTT.

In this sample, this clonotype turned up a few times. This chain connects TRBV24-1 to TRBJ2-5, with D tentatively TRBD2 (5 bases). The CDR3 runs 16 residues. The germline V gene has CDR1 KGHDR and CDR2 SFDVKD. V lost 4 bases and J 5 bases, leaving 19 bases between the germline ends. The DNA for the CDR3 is TGTGCCACCAGTGAACCCCTCGGACGGGGATGGGAGACCCAGTACTTC. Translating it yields CATSEPLGRGWETQYF.

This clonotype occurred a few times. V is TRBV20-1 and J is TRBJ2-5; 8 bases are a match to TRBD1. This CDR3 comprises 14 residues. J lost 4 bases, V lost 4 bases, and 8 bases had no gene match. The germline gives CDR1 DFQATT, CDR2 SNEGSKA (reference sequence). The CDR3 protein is CSAKAGQGLETQYF. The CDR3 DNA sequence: TGCAGTGCTAAGGCCGGACAGGGATTAGAGACCCAGTACTTC.

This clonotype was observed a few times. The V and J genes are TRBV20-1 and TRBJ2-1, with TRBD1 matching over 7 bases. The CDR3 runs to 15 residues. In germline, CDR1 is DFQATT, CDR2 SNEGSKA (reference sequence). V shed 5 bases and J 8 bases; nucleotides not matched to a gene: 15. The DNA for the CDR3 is TGCAGTGCTCCCTCGACAGGGAATGTGAGGTATGAGCAGTTCTTC. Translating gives CSAPSTGNVRYEQFF.